This T cell receptor (beta chain) was captured by sequencing in a study of OX40 agonist ivuxolimab in advanced cancers. The wider study: Partial responses, seen in three patients, involved one hepatocellular carcinoma and two cutaneous melanomas. Study-wide points: Not determined was the antigen specificity of the expanded peripheral T cells. People who partly responded at 0.1-3.0 mg/kg had some of the least clonal expansion seen.

The repertoire was sequenced with immunoSEQ multiplex PCR; TCRdb's copy has only in-frame clones and lacks some. The sample has 45,000 to 65,000 clones; about four fifths are singletons. Points on this clone: Its antigen is currently unknown.

The length of the CDR3 is 13 residues. Germline-derived CDR1 and CDR2 are GTSNPN and SVGIG (reference sequence). Losses at the gene ends were 2 bases for V and 5 bases for J; bases not matched to a gene: 3. The V call is TRBV30, the J call TRBJ1-5, with 7 positions matching TRBD1. This receptor was obtained from an adult with an advanced solid tumor such as melanoma, head and neck, liver or kidney cancer. The sample here was CD4+ or CD8+ T cells sorted from blood, taken in a trial of the OX40 agonist ivuxolimab. The CDR3: CAWSPRGDQPQHF. The CDR3 DNA reads as TGTGCCTGGAGTCCCAGGGGGGATCAGCCCCAGCATTTT.